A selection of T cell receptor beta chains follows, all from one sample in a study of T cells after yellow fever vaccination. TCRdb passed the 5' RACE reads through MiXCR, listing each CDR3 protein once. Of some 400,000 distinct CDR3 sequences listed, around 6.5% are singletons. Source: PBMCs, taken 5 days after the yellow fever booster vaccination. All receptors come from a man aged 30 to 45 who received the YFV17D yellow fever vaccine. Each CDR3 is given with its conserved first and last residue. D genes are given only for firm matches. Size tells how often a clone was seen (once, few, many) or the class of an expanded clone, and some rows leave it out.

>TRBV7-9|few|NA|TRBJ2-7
CASSLVHYEQYF
TGTGCCAGCAGCTTAGTTCATTACGAGCAGTACTTC
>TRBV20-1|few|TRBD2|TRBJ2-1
CSASGGALYNEQFF
TGCAGTGCTAGCGGGGGGGCGCTTTACAATGAGCAGTTCTTC
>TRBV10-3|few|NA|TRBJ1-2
CAISVLGHYGYTF
TGTGCCATCAGTGTGTTGGGACACTATGGCTACACCTTC
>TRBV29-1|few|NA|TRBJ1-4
CSVMGTVGLFF
TGCAGCGTTATGGGGACTGTAGGGTTGTTTTTT
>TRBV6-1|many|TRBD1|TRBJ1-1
CASRAGQTNTEAFF
TGTGCCAGCAGGGCGGGACAGACAAACACTGAAGCTTTCTTT
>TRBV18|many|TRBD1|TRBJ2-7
CASSPPRTGVSSYEQYF
TGTGCCAGCTCACCACCGAGGACAGGGGTTAGCTCCTACGAGCAGTACTTC
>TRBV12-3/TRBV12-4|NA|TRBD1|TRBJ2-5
CASSLGQGDLQETQYF
TGTGCCAGCAGTTTAGGCCAGGGGGACCTCCAAGAGACCCAGTACTTC
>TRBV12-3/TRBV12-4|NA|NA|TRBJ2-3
CASRHGGKSADTQYF
TGTGCCAGCAGGCATGGAGGGAAGTCCGCAGATACGCAGTATTTT
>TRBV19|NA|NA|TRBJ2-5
CASSDRRVGETQYF
TGTGCCAGTAGCGACAGGCGGGTAGGAGAGACCCAGTACTTC
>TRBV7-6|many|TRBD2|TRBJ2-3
CASSPGSSGPKTDTQYF
TGTGCCAGCAGCCCGGGATCTAGCGGGCCCAAGACAGATACGCAGTATTTT
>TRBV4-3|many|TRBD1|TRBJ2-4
CASSQVGTAMRHIQYF
TGCGCCAGCAGCCAAGTCGGGACAGCTATGAGACACATTCAGTACTTC
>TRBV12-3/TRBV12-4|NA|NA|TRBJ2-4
CASCLAQRRGIAKNIQYF
TGTGCCAGCTGTTTAGCGCAGCGAAGGGGCATAGCCAAAAACATTCAGTACTTC
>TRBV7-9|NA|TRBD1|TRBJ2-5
CASSQRDRGQETQYF
TGTGCCAGCAGCCAACGGGACAGGGGGCAAGAGACCCAGTACTTC
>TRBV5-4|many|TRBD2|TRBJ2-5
CASSPSGSVEETQYF
TGTGCCAGCAGCCCAAGCGGGAGTGTGGAAGAGACCCAGTACTTC
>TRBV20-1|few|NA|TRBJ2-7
CSARGGSTYEQYF
TGCAGTGCTAGAGGGGGGAGTACCTACGAGCAGTACTTC
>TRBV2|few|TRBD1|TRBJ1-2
CASTRTGPNYGYTF
TGTGCCAGCACTCGGACAGGCCCTAACTATGGCTACACCTTC